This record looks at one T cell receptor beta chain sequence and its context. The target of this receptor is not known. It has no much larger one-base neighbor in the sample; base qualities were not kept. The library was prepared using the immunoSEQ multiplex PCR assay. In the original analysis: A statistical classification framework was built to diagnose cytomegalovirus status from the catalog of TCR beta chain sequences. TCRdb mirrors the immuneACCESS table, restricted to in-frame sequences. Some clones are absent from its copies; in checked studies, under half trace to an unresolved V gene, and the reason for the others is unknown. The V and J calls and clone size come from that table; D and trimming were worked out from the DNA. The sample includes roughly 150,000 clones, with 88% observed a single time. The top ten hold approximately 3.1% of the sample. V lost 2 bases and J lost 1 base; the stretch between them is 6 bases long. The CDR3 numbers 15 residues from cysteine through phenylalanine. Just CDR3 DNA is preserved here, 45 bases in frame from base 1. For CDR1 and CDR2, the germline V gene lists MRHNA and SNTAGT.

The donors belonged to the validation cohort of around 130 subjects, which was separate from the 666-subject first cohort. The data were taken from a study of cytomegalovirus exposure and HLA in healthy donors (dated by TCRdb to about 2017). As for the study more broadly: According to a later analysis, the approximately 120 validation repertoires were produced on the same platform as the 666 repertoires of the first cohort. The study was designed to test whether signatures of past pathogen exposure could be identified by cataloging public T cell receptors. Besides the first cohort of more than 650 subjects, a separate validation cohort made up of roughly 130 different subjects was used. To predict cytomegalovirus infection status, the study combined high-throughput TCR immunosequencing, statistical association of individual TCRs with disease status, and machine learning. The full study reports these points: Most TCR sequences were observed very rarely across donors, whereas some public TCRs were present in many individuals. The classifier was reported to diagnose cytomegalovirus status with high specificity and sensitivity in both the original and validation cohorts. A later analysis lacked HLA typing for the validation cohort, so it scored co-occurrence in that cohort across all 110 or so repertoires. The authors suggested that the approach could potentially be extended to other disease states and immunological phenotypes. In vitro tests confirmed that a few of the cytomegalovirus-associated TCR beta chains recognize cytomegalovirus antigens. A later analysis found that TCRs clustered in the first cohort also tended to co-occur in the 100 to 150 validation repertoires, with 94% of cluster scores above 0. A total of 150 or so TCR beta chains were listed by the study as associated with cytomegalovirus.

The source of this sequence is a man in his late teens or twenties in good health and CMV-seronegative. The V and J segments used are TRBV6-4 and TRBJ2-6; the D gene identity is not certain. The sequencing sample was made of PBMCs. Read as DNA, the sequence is TGTGCCAGCAGTGACCCCATGTCTGGGGCCAACGTCCTGACTTTC. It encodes CASSDPMSGANVLTF.